This T cell receptor beta chain was documented in a study of shared clonotypes between healthy human individuals. Repertoires were generated with immunoSEQ multiplex PCR, while TCRdb's copy carries only in-frame clones and drops some. This sample has more than 2,000,000 clones, with 90% to 95% found just once. This clone was counted a single time. The length of the CDR3 is 13 residues. Looked up from germline, CDR1 is PRHDT and CDR2 is FYEKMQ (reference sequence). This clonotype originated in a man between 18 and 35 years old in good health. Some clones in this sample may be carry-over from other donors' samples. The sample consisted of naive CD4+ T cells from PBMCs. The subset here: CD45RA+ positively selected. The V call is TRBV13, the J call TRBJ2-5; D gene uncertain. The J call may be in error: the DNA end matches TRBJ2-7 better. The chain's CDR3 is CAAARVGSYEQYF. CDR3 DNA sequence: TGTGCCGCAGCAAGGGTAGGCTCCTACGAGCAGTACTTC.